A single sample is the source of the 26 T cell receptor beta chains below, sequenced in a study of T cell repertoires in cytomegalovirus infection (dated 2019 in TCRdb). The sequencer listed for this sample is Illumina HiSeq 1500. TCRdb ran its own pipeline on the public reads, namely fastp trimming at Q25 and MiXCR clone calling, and kept in-frame beta chains. Every distinct CDR3 protein forms one entry, paired with its most common genes and DNA. The sample records about 98,000 distinct CDR3 sequences, about 17% of which are singletons. 8% of the sample is taken by the ten largest. Sequenced input: PBMCs. The receptors originated from a human donor in good health (CMV status not recorded). Some clones in this sample may be carry-over from other donors' samples.

This clonotype was seen a few times. The DNA of the CDR3 is TGTGCCAGCAGCTTAGTGGGGGGGAGTCAGCCCCAGCATTTT. The encoded protein is CASSLVGGSQPQHF. The chain couples TRBV7-2 to TRBJ1-5; perhaps TRBD1 as D (5 bases). Germline V gives CDR1 SGHTA, CDR2 FQGNSA. Trimming removed 1 base from V and 6 bases from J, with 10 bases in between. The CDR3 contains 14 residues.

This clonotype was picked up a small number of times. The chain employs TRBV28 and TRBJ2-5, with TRBD1 identical over 10 bases. After removal of 0 bases from V and 5 bases from J, the junction contained 6 bases not matched to a gene. The CDR3 contains 16 residues. CDR1 and CDR2 from the germline V gene are MDHEN and SYDVKM. CDR3 loop: CASSLWGTGDGETQYF. The CDR3 DNA sequence: TGTGCCAGCAGTTTATGGGGGACAGGGGATGGGGAGACCCAGTACTTC. Full variable domain (rest looked up from reference TRBV28 and TRBJ2-5): DVKVTQSSRYLVKRTGEKVFLECVQDMDHENMFWYRQDPGLGLRLIYFSYDVKMKEKGDIPEGYSVSREKKERFSLILESASTNQTSMYLCASSLWGTGDGETQYFGPGTRLLVL.

This clonotype occurred many times. This chain joins TRBV7-3 and TRBJ2-5; maybe TRBD2 (6 bases). The germline gives CDR1 SGHTA, CDR2 FQGTGA. With 0 bases removed from V and 5 bases from J, the gap between germline ends came to 13 bases. This CDR3 has 15 residues. As DNA, the CDR3 is TGTGCCAGCAGCTTAACCGGACTACCCCAGGAGACCCAGTACTTC. It codes for CASSLTGLPQETQYF.

This chain joins TRBV2 and TRBJ1-1; the D is unclear. The CDR3 has 12 residues. V dropped 7 bases and J dropped 0 bases, with 6 bases sitting between them. CDR1 SNHLY and CDR2 FYNNEI come from the germline V gene. The CDR3 region has the DNA TGTGCCAGCACATACATGAACACTGAAGCTTTCTTT. Protein: CASTYMNTEAFF.

This clonotype was picked up many times. V gene TRBV7-3 combines with J gene TRBJ2-1; D not certain. Germline CDR1 is SGHTA and CDR2 is FQGTGA. The CDR3 is 16 residues long. Trimming took off 5 bases at V and 1 base at J, with 15 bases between the two ends. The CDR3 here is CASSPMTVPSYNEQFF. CDR3 coding DNA: TGTGCCAGCAGCCCCATGACGGTTCCATCCTACAATGAGCAGTTCTTC.

This clonotype appeared a few times. The V gene is TRBV5-1, the J gene TRBJ2-1, with D perhaps matching TRBD1 (5 bases). CDR3 size: 15 residues. The V end was cut by 2 bases, the J end by 3 bases, with 12 bases between. The germline CDR1 and CDR2 sequences are SGHRS and YFSETQ. The CDR3 bases are TGCGCCAGCAGCTTAGGCCTGACAGTCTACAATGAGCAGTTCTTC. Its translation: CASSLGLTVYNEQFF.

This chain links TRBV20-1 with TRBJ2-4; 11 bases match TRBD1. Germline loops: CDR1 DFQATT, CDR2 SNEGSKA (reference sequence). V dropped 1 base and J dropped 8; count of bases not matched to a gene: 7. This CDR3 region has 15 residues. CDR3 sequence: CSARGYGTGGHIQYF. CDR3 DNA sequence: TGCAGTGCTAGAGGTTACGGGACAGGGGGACACATTCAGTACTTC.

This clonotype was recorded at least ten times. The chain couples TRBV5-6 to TRBJ2-6; D is unresolved. Trimming stripped 2 bases from V and 0 bases from J, with 9 bases between. Germline CDR1 reads SGHDT; CDR2 reads YYEEEE. The CDR3 is 16 amino acids. In DNA, the CDR3 is TGTGCCAGCAGCTTCGCACTCAACTCTGGGGCCAACGTCCTGACTTTC. Its protein is CASSFALNSGANVLTF.

This clonotype was seen at least ten times. The chain uses TRBV7-2 and TRBJ1-6; TRBD1 matches 9 bases. Germline CDR1 is SGHTA and CDR2 is FQGNSA. Trimming removed 7 bases from V and 6 bases from J; junction bases left unmatched: 7. This CDR3 has 15 amino acids. The CDR3 bases are TGTGCCAGCATCCTGAGACAGGGGGGTAATTCACCCCTCCACTTT. It translates to CASILRQGGNSPLHF. Together with reference TRBV7-2 and TRBJ1-6, the CDR3 gives the full variable domain: GAGVSQSPSNKVTEKGKDVELRCDPISGHTALYWYRQSLGQGLEFLIYFQGNSAPDKSGLPSDRFSAERTGGSVSTLTIQRTQQEDSAVYLCASILRQGGNSPLHFGNGTRLTVT.

This clonotype has ten or more counts. The chain joins TRBV25-1 to TRBJ1-1; D is ambiguous. Germline values: CDR1 MGHDK, CDR2 SYGVNS. Between the trimmed V and J ends, which lost 3 bases and 6 bases, there was a span of 11 bases. The CDR3 contains 13 residues. The CDR3 nucleotides read TGTGCCAGCAGTGATCCCCTTCAAGCTGAAGCTTTCTTT. Protein: CASSDPLQAEAFF.

This clonotype was seen at least ten times. The chain links TRBV7-2 to TRBJ1-5; 8 bases agree with TRBD1. The CDR3 loop spans 15 amino acids. The V and J ends lost 2 bases and 4 bases, in that order; junction bases with no gene match: 4. CDR1 is SGHTA and CDR2 is FQGNSA in the germline V gene. CDR3 DNA: TGTGCCAGCAGCTTAACAGGGGGATCGAATCAGCCCCAGCATTTT. Protein product: CASSLTGGSNQPQHF.

This clonotype was counted only a few times. The J gene is TRBJ2-3, the V gene TRBV28, with D perhaps TRBD2 (7 bases). The CDR3 is 14 amino acids. V dropped 2 bases and J dropped 4 bases, with 10 bases sitting between them. The germline V gene has CDR1 MDHEN and CDR2 SYDVKM. CDR3 region: CASSLRGASDTQYF. The CDR3 DNA follows: TGTGCCAGCAGTTTACGGGGGGCTTCAGATACGCAGTATTTT.

The J gene is TRBJ2-2, the V gene TRBV12-3 or TRBV12-4; possibly TRBD2 for D (6 bases). This CDR3 has 16 residues. The V end lost 5 bases, the J end lost 7 bases, and 20 bases lay between the germline ends. CDR3 region: CASSPPPGRRDGELFF. DNA for the CDR3: TGTGCCAGCAGTCCTCCCCCGGGACGGCGGGACGGGGAGCTGTTTTTT.

There are many counts of this clonotype. The V call is TRBV7-2, the J call TRBJ1-3; no definite D call. Between the trimmed V and J ends, which lost 8 bases and 2 bases, there was a span of 10 bases. Germline V gives CDR1 SGHTA, CDR2 FQGNSA. The CDR3 is 13 residues long. CDR3 protein: CASRRETGNTIYF. The CDR3, as DNA: TGTGCCAGCCGAAGGGAAACTGGAAACACCATATATTTT.

This clonotype was observed many times. The chain links TRBV7-2 to TRBJ2-3; the D gene could be TRBD1 or TRBD2 (5 bases each). The germline CDR1 and CDR2 sequences are SGHTA and FQGNSA. Trimming pared 2 bases from V and 6 bases from J, leaving 15 bases between. This CDR3 region has 15 residues. The CDR3 spells CASSLNPRRGDTQYF. The CDR3 nucleotides read TGTGCCAGCAGCTTAAACCCTAGACGGGGCGATACGCAGTATTTT.

This clonotype was counted many times. The chain has TRBV6-6 and TRBJ1-5; TRBD1 matches at 7 bases. V was clipped by 4 bases and J by 5 bases; unmatched bases: 5. This CDR3 has 14 residues. Germline CDR1 MNHNY, CDR2 SVGAGI (reference sequence). The CDR3 protein is CASSLGQKDQPQHF. CDR3 in DNA: TGTGCCAGCAGTTTGGGACAGAAGGATCAGCCCCAGCATTTT.

The chain links TRBV19 to TRBJ1-2; 10 bases are a match to TRBD1. Germline CDR1 reads LNHDA; CDR2 reads SQIVND (reference sequence). Trimming at V came to 5 bases and at J to 3 bases, leaving 6 bases not matched to a gene. CDR3 size: 15 residues. CDR3 residues: CASSLPTGGHYGYTF. The DNA of the CDR3 is TGTGCCAGTAGTCTCCCGACAGGGGGCCACTATGGCTACACCTTC. Supplemented by reference TRBV19 and TRBJ1-2, the full variable domain reads DGGITQSPKYLFRKEGQNVTLSCEQNLNHDAMYWYRQDPGQGLRLIYYSQIVNDFQKGDIAEGYSVSREKKESFPLTVTSAQKNPTAFYLCASSLPTGGHYGYTFGSGTRLTVV.

This clonotype is deemed medium-sized (0.01 to 0.1%). The chain couples TRBV12-3 or TRBV12-4 to TRBJ2-5, with 12 bases identical to TRBD2. This CDR3 spans 16 amino acids. V lost 5 bases and J lost 6; bases outside the gene matches: 10. The CDR3 nucleotides are TGTGCCAGCAGTCCCGGGACTAGCGGGCGGTTTAAGACCCAGTACTTC. This encodes CASSPGTSGRFKTQYF.

This clonotype came up a few times. The chain uses TRBV23-1 and TRBJ1-3; 9 bases agree with TRBD1. Being an ORF, TRBV23-1 has a function that is uncertain. CDR3 length: 16 residues. V trimming: 0 bases; J trimming: 4 bases; junction bases outside the gene matches: 4. The CDR3 region has the DNA TGCGCCAGCAGTCAATCGGGGACAGGGACGGGAAACACCATATATTTT. This translates into CASSQSGTGTGNTIYF.

The DNA for the CDR3 is TGTGCCAGCGGTGGTAGAATTCCAACCTACGAGCAGTACTTC. It codes for CASGGRIPTYEQYF. The chain has TRBV2 and TRBJ2-7; D remains ambiguous. This CDR3 has 14 amino acids. V shed 8 bases and J shed 2 bases, with 16 bases lying between them. The germline V gene encodes CDR1 SNHLY and CDR2 FYNNEI.

This sequence joins TRBV7-2 and TRBJ1-1; no reliable D call. The V end lost 2 bases, the J end lost 6 bases, and 10 bases lay between the germline ends. The CDR3 consists of 13 residues. Germline V gives CDR1 SGHTA, CDR2 FQGNSA. The CDR3 DNA reads TGTGCCAGCAGCTTAAGGGTACTGGCTGAAGCTTTCTTT. Translated: CASSLRVLAEAFF.

This chain connects TRBV7-9 to TRBJ1-5; D may be TRBD1 (5 bases). Trimming removed 4 bases from V and 6 bases from J, with 7 bases in between. Germline V lookup: CDR1 SEHNR, CDR2 FQNEAQ (reference sequence). This CDR3 is built from 12 residues. CDR3 bases: TGTGCCAGCAGCTCAGGGACTCAGCCCCAGCATTTT. This encodes CASSSGTQPQHF.

The chain links TRBV27 to TRBJ2-1; D might be TRBD1 or TRBD2, each matching 6 bases. CDR3 length: 13 residues. V lost 5 bases and J lost 10, with 15 bases in between. Germline-derived CDR1 and CDR2 are MNHEY and SMNVEV (reference sequence). CDR3 nucleotide sequence: TGTGCCAGCAGTCCCACGGGGGCGGACGAGCAGTTCTTC. Translating it yields CASSPTGADEQFF.

The chain combines TRBV7-2 with TRBJ2-7, with D perhaps TRBD2 (5 bases). The CDR3 has 12 amino acids. Germline V gives CDR1 SGHTA, CDR2 FQGNSA. V was trimmed by 3 bases and J by 2 bases, leaving 5 bases between them. CDR3 in DNA: TGTGCCAGCAGCTTGACTACCTACGAGCAGTACTTC. Residues: CASSLTTYEQYF.

The V gene is TRBV7-3, the J gene TRBJ2-6, with 7 bases aligning to TRBD2. Germline V gene data show CDR1 as SGHTA and CDR2 as FQGTGA. V was clipped by 6 bases and J by 1 base; unmatched bases: 3. This CDR3 is built from 15 residues. CDR3 residues: CASSQAGSGANVLTF. CDR3 nucleotide sequence: TGTGCCAGCAGTCAAGCGGGGTCTGGGGCCAACGTCCTGACTTTC.

Regarding this clonotype: Since the CDR3 does not end with the conserved phenylalanine or tryptophan, this likely comes from a read error. The V gene is TRBV29-1, the J gene TRBJ2-2; D uncertain. Looked up from germline, CDR1 is SQVTM and CDR2 is ANQGSEA. The CDR3 has 14 amino acids. The V gene lost 4 bases and the J gene lost 0 bases, with 9 bases spanning the gap. DNA for the CDR3: TGCAGCGTTGTTCCCCCCTCGAACACCGGGGAGCTGTTTCTT. It specifies CSVVPPSNTGELFL.